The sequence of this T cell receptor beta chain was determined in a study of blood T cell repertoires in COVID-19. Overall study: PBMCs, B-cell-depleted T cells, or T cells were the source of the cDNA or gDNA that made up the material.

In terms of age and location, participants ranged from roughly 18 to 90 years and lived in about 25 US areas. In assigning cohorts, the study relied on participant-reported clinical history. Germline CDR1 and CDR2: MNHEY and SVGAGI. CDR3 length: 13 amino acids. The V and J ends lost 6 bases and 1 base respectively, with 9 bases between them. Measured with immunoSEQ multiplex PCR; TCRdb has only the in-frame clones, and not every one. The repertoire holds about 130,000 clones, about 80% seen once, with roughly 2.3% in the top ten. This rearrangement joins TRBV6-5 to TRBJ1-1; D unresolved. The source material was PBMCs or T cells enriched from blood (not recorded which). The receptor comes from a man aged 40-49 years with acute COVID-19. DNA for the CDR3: TGTGCCAGCAGCACAGAGGGGAACACTGAAGCTTTCTTT. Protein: CASSTEGNTEAFF.